These 8 T cell receptor beta chains came from one sample sequenced in a study of blood T cell repertoires in COVID-19. Assay: immunoSEQ multiplex PCR; the TCRdb copy retains only in-frame clones and omits some. Of approximately 75,000 clones listed, roughly 76% were seen once; the top ten hold 25% to 30%. The source material was peripheral blood. These receptors originate from a woman at least 80 years old with active or convalescent COVID-19.

The gene calls are TRBV6-5 and TRBJ1-5; D not certain. The CDR3 covers 14 residues. Germline CDR1 MNHEY, CDR2 SVGAGI. The V gene lost 7 bases and the J gene lost 0 bases, with 10 bases spanning the gap. In DNA form, the CDR3 reads TGTGCCAGCACCCTGAGTTATAGCAATCAGCCCCAGCATTTT. It is translated as CASTLSYSNQPQHF.

This rearrangement joins TRBV30 to TRBJ2-7, with unresolved D. The CDR3 sequence is 14 residues long. The germline V gene encodes CDR1 GTSNPN and CDR2 SVGIG (reference sequence). Trimming stripped 7 bases from V and 3 bases from J, with 19 bases between. The CDR3 is CASERFKSDYEQYF. The CDR3 DNA sequence: TGTGCCTCCGAGAGGTTCAAATCTGACTACGAGCAGTACTTC.

The CDR3 here is CASSLESGVGYTF. DNA of the CDR3: TGTGCCAGCAGCTTAGAGTCAGGTGTTGGCTACACCTTC. The gene calls are TRBV7-9 and TRBJ1-2; D not certain. The length of the CDR3 is 13 residues. Trimming removed 1 base from V and 7 bases from J, with 10 bases in between. The V gene's germline CDR1 is SEHNR and CDR2 FQNEAQ (reference sequence).

The chain links TRBV29-1 to TRBJ2-5; a possible D gene is TRBD2 (5 bases). The germline V and J ends were trimmed by 3 bases and 7 bases, with 12 bases remaining between them. The CDR3 totals 12 residues. From germline, CDR1 is SQVTM and CDR2 ANQGSEA. CDR3 DNA: TGCAGCGTTGACCGGGGATCTGGGACCCAGTACTTC. Translating gives CSVDRGSGTQYF.

The rearrangement uses TRBV11-3 and TRBJ2-3, with 8 bases lining up with TRBD1. V lost 5 bases to trimming and J lost 4 bases; unmatched junction nucleotides: 5. Germline loops: CDR1 SGHNT, CDR2 YENEEA. The CDR3 has 14 residues. The CDR3 DNA sequence: TGTGCCAGCAGCCGACAGGGGAGGCCAGATACGCAGTATTTT. Translating it yields CASSRQGRPDTQYF.

The rearrangement links TRBV12-5 to TRBJ1-2; D might be TRBD1 (5 bases). Per the germline V gene, CDR1 is LGHNT and CDR2 is FRNRAP. The CDR3 is 18 amino acids. V was clipped by 1 base and J by 1 base, with 19 bases between them. In DNA form, the CDR3 reads TGTGCTAGTGGTTTGGCCCTTAGGAAATGGGACTTTAACTATGGCTACACCTTC. This encodes CASGLALRKWDFNYGYTF.

This clone appeared once. The rearrangement joins TRBV6-5 to TRBJ1-2, with D perhaps TRBD1 (5 bases). There are 16 residues in the CDR3. In germline, CDR1 is MNHEY, CDR2 SVGAGI. The V end lost 4 bases, the J end lost 6 bases, and 21 bases lay between the germline ends. The CDR3 region is CASSSRQQTALNGYTF. Written as DNA, the CDR3 is TGTGCCAGCAGTTCTCGACAGCAGACGGCCCTAAATGGCTACACCTTC.

The chain combines TRBV5-4 with TRBJ1-4; 7 bases fit TRBD1. CDR3 length: 14 amino acids. Trimming at V came to 7 bases and at J to 8 bases, leaving 11 bases not matched to a gene. Germline-derived CDR1 and CDR2 are SGHNT and YYREEE (reference sequence). The CDR3 spells CASGDPGQHEKLFF. CDR3 nucleotide sequence: TGTGCCAGCGGCGATCCGGGACAGCACGAAAAACTGTTTTTT.